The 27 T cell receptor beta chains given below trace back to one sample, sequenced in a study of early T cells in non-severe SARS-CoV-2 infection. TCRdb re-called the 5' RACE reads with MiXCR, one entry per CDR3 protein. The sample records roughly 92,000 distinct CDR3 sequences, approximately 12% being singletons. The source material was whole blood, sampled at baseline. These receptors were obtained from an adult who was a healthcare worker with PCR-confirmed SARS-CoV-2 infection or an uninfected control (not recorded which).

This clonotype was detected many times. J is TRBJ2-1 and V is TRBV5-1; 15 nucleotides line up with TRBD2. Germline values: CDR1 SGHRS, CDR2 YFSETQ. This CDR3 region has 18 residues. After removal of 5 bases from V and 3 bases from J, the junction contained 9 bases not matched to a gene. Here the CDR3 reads CASRGQGLAGGHYNEQFF. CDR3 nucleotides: TGCGCCAGCAGGGGACAGGGACTAGCGGGGGGTCACTACAATGAGCAGTTCTTC.

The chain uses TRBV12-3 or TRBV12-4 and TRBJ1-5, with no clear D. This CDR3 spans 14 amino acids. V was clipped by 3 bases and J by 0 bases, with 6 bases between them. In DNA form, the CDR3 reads TGTGCCAGCAGTTTTTTAAATAGCAATCAGCCCCAGCATTTT. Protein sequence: CASSFLNSNQPQHF.

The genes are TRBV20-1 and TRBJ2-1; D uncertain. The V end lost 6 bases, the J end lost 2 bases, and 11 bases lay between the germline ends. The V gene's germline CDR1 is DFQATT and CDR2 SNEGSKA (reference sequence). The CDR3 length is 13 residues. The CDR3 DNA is TGCAGTGCGAGTTACGGCCCCTACAATGAGCAGTTCTTC. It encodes CSASYGPYNEQFF.

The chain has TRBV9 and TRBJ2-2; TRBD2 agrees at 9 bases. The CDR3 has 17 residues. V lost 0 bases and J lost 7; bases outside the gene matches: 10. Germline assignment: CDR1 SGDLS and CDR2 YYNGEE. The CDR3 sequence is CASSVEWREGPSGELFF. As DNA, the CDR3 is TGTGCCAGCAGCGTAGAGTGGCGGGAGGGCCCTAGCGGGGAGCTGTTTTTT.

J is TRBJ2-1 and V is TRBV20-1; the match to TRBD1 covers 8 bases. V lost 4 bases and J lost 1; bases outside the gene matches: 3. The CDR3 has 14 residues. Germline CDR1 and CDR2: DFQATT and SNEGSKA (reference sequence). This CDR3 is CSANDRGSYNEQFF. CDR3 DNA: TGCAGTGCTAACGACAGGGGTTCCTACAATGAGCAGTTCTTC.

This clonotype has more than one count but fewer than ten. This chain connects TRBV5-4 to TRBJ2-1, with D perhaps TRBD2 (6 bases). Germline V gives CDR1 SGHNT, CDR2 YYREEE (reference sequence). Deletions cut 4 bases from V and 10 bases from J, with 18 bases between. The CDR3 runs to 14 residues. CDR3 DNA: TGTGCCAGCAGCGTGTGGAGGGCCCTAGGGGAGCAGTTCTTC. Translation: CASSVWRALGEQFF.

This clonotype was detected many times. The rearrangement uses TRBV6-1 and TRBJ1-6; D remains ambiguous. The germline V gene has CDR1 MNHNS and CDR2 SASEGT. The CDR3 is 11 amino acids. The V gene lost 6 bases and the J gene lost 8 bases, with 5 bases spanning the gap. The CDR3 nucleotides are TGTGCCAGCAGAGCGGATTCACCCCTCCACTTT. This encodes CASRADSPLHF.

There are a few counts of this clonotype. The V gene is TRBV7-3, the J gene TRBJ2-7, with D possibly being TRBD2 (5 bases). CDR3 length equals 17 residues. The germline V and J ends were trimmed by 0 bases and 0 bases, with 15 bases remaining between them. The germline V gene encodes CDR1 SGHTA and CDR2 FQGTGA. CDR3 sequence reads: CASSLTPPGLISYEQYF. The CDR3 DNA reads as TGTGCCAGCAGCTTAACCCCCCCCGGACTTATCTCCTACGAGCAGTACTTC.

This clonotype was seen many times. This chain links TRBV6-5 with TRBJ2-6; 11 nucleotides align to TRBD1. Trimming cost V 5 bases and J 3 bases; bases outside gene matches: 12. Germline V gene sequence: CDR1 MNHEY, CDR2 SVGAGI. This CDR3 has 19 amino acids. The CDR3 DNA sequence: TGTGCCAGCAGTCGTCGGACAGGGGGCGCCTCTAGTGGGGCCAACGTCCTGACTTTC. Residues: CASSRRTGGASSGANVLTF.

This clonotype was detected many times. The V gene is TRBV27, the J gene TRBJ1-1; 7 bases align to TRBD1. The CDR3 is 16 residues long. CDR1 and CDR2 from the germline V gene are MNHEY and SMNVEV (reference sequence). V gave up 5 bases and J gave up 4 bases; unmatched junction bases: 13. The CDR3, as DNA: TGTGCCAGCAGTGGGACAGCCCTTGGTGGTGGCACTGAAGCTTTCTTT. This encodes CASSGTALGGGTEAFF.

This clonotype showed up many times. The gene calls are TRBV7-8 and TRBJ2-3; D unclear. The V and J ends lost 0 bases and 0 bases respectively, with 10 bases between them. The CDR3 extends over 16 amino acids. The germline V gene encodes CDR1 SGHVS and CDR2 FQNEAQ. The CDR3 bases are TGTGCCAGCAGCTTAGCGCTTTGGTGGAGCACAGATACGCAGTATTTT. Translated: CASSLALWWSTDTQYF.

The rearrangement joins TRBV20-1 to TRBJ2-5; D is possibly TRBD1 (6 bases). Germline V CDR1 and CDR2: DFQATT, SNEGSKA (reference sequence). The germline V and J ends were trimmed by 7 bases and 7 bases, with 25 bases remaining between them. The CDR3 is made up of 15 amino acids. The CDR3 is CSGGGRDHRRGTQYF. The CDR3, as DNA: TGCAGTGGTGGGGGCCGGGACCATCGGCGAGGGACCCAGTACTTC.

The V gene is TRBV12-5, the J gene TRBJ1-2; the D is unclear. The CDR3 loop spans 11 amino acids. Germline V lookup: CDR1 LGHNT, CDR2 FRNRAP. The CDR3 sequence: CGRSTNYGYTF. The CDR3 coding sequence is TGTGGAAGATCTACTAACTATGGCTACACCTTC.

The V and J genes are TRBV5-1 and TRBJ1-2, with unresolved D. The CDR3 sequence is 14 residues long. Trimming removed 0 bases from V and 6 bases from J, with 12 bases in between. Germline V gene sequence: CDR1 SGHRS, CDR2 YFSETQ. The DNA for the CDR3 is TGCGCCAGCAGCTTGGGGTCTGGGCAGGATGGCTACACCTTC. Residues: CASSLGSGQDGYTF.

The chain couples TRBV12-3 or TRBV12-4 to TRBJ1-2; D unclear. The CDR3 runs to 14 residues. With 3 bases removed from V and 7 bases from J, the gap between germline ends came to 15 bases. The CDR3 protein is CASSLGSLGTGYTF. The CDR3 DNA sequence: TGTGCCAGCAGTTTGGGGTCCCTTGGAACTGGCTACACCTTC.

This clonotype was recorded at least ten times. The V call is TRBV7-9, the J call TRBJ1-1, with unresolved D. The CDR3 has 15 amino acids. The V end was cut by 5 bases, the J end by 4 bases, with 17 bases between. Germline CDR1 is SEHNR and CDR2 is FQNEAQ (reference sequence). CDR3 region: CASSTPRRLGTEAFF. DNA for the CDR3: TGTGCCAGCAGCACCCCCAGGAGGTTGGGCACTGAAGCTTTCTTT.

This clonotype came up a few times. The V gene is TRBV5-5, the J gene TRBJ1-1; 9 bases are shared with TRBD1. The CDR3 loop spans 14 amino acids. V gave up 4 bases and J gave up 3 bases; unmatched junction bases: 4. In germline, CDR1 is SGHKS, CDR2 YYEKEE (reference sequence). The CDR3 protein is CASSQDRGYTEAFF. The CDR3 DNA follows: TGTGCCAGCAGCCAAGACAGGGGGTACACTGAAGCTTTCTTT.

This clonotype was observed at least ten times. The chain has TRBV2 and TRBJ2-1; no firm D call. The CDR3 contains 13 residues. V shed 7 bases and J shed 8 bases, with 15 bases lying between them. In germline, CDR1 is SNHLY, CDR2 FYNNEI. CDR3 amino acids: CASTKGSTDEQFF. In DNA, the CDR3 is TGTGCCAGCACTAAGGGAAGTACGGATGAGCAGTTCTTC.

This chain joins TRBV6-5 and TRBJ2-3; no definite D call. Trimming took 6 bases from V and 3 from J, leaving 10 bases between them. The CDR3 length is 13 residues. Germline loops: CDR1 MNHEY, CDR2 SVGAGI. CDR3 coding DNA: TGTGCCAGCAGCCCGCTAGGAACAGATACGCAGTATTTT. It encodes CASSPLGTDTQYF.

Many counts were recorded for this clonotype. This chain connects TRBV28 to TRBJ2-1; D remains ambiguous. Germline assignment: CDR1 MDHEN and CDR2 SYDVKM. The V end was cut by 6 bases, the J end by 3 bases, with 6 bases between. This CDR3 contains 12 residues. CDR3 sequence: CASRYNYNEQFF. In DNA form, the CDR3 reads TGTGCCAGCAGGTACAACTACAATGAGCAGTTCTTC.

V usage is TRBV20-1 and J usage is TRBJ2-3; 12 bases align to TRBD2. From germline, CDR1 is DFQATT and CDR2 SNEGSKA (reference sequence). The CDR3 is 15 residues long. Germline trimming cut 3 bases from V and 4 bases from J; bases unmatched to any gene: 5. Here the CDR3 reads CSARLASGRADTQYF. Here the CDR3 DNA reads TGCAGTGCTAGGTTGGCTAGCGGGAGGGCAGATACGCAGTATTTT.

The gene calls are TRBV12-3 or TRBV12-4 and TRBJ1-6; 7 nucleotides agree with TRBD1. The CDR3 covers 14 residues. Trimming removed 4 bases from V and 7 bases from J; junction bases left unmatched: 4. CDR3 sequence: CASSSTGFNSPLHF. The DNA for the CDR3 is TGTGCCAGCAGTTCGACAGGGTTCAATTCACCCCTCCACTTT.

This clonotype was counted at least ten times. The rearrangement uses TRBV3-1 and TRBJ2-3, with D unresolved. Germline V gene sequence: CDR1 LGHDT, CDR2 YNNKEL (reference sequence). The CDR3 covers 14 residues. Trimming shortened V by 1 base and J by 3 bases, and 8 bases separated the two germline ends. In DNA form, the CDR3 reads TGTGCCAGCAGCCAAGTGAGCTTTACAGATACGCAGTATTTT. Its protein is CASSQVSFTDTQYF.

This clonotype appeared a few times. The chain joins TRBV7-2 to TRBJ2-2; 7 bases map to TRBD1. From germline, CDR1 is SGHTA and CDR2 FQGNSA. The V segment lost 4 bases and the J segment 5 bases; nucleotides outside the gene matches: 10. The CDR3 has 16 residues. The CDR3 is CASSSPYRGGTGELFF. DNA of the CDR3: TGTGCCAGCAGCTCACCCTACAGGGGTGGGACCGGGGAGCTGTTTTTT.

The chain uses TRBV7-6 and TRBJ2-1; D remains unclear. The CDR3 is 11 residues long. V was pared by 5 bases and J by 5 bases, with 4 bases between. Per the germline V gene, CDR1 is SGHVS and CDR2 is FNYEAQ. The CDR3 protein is CASSLNNEQFF. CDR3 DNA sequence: TGTGCCAGCAGCCTTAACAATGAGCAGTTCTTC.

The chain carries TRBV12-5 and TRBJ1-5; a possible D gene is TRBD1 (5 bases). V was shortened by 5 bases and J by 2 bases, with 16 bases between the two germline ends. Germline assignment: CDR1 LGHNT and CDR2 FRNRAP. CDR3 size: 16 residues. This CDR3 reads CASGPASQGGNQPQHF. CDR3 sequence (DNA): TGTGCTAGTGGTCCCGCGAGTCAGGGCGGCAATCAGCCCCAGCATTTT.

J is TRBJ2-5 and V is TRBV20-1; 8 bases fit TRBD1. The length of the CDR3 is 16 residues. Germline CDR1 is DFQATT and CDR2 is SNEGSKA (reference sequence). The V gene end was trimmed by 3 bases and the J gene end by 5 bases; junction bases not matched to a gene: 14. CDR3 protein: CSARDPSGGLSETQYF. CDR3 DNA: TGCAGTGCTAGGGATCCGTCAGGGGGCCTATCGGAGACCCAGTACTTC.